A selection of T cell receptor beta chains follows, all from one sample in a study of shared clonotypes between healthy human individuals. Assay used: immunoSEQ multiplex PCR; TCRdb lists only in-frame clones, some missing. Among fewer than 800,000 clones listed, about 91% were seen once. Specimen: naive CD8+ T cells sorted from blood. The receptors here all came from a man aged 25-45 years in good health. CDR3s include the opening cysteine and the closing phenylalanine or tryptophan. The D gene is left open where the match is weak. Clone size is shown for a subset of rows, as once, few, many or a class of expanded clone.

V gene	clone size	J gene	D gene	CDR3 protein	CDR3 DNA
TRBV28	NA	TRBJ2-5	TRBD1	CASSLSTGGYSRGETQYF	TGTGCCAGCAGTTTATCTACAGGGGGCTATTCTCGGGGAGAGACCCAGTACTTC
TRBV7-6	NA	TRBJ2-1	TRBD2	CASSDTGTSGTSGEQFF	TGTGCCAGCAGCGATACTGGGACTAGCGGGACGAGCGGGGAGCAGTTCTTC
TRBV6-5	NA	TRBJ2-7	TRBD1	CASSYGDRGYEQYF	TGTGCCAGCAGTTACGGGGACAGGGGCTACGAGCAGTACTTC
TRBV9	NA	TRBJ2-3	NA	CASSVVREADTQYF	TGTGCCAGCAGCGTAGTAAGGGAGGCAGATACGCAGTATTTT
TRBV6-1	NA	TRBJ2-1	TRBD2	CASSVTTSGSYEQFF	TGTGCCAGCAGTGTAACGACTAGCGGGAGCTATGAGCAGTTCTTC
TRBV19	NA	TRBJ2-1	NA	CASSILPGDNNEQFF	TGTGCCAGTAGTATCCTCCCAGGAGACAACAATGAGCAGTTCTTC
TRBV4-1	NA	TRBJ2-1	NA	CATFSVNHNEQFF	TGCGCCACCTTTAGCGTCAACCACAATGAGCAGTTCTTC
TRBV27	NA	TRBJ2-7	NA	CASFGVRPSTQTSSYEQYF	TGTGCCAGCTTTGGGGTTCGGCCCTCGACGCAGACTTCCTCCTACGAGCAGTACTTC
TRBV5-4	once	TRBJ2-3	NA	CASSLWGRAALSTDTQYF	TGTGCCAGCAGCTTGTGGGGGCGGGCAGCGCTAAGCACAGATACGCAGTATTTT
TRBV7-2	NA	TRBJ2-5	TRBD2	CASSLGGGRETQYF	TGTGCCAGCAGCTTAGGGGGGGGACGGGAGACCCAGTACTTC
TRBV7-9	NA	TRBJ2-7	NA	CASSLAGYREHYEQYF	TGTGCCAGCAGCTTAGCGGGGTATCGGGAGCACTACGAGCAGTACTTC
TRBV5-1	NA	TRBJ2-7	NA	CASSYGGYEQYF	TGCGCCAGCAGTTACGGGGGCTACGAGCAGTACTTC